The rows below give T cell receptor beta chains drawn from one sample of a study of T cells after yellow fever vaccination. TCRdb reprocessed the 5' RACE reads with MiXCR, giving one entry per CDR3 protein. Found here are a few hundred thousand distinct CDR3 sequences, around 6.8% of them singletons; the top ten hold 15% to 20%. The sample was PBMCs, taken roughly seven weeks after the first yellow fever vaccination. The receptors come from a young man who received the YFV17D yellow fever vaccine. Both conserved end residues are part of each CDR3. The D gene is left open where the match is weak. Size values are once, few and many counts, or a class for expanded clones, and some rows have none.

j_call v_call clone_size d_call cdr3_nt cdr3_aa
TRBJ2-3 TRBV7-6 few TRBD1 TGTGCCAGCAGCGGCCAGACAGGGGGCTTAGATACGCAGTATTTT CASSGQTGGLDTQYF
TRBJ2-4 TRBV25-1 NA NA TGTGCCAGCAGAAGGGCCGCAAAAGTCTACTTC CASRRAAKVYF
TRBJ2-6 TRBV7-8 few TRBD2 TGTGCCAGCAGCCCGACGGGGGGAAGCTCTGGGGCCAACGTCCTGACTTTC CASSPTGGSSGANVLTF
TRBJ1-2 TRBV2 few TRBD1 TGTGCCAGCAGTGAAGGGAGAGGGGGCTCAGCCTTC CASSEGRGGSAF
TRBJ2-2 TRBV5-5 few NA TGTGCCAGCAGCTTGCACTCAACCGGGGAGCTGTTTTTT CASSLHSTGELFF
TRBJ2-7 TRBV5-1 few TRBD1 TGCGCCAGCAGCTCCACAGGGGCCCTAAGCTCCTACGAGCAGTACTTC CASSSTGALSSYEQYF
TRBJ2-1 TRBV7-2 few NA TGTGCCAGCAGCTCCGCGGTCCACAATGAGCAGTTCTTC CASSSAVHNEQFF
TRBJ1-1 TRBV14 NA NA TGTGCCAGCAGCCAACTAGGGGGAAAGGGAACTGAAGCTTTCTTT CASSQLGGKGTEAFF
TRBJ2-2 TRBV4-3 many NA TGCGCCAGCAGCCAGGATGTCCACACCGGGGAGCTGTTTTTT CASSQDVHTGELFF
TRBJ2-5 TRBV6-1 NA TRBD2 TGTGCCAGCAGTCGTAGCGGGGGGCTCATCGAGACCCAGTACTTC CASSRSGGLIETQYF
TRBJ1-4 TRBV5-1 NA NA TGCGCCAGCAGCTTGGATGTGGGCTCTGAAAAACTGTTTTTT CASSLDVGSEKLFF
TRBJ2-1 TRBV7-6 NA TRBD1 TGTGCCAGCAGCTTAGGGGGGACAGTTCCCAATGAGCAGTTCTTC CASSLGGTVPNEQFF
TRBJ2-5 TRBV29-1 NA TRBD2 TGCAGCGTCGCGAACGGGGGGGGGGAGACCCAGTACTTC CSVANGGGETQYF
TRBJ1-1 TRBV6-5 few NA TGTGCCAGCAGCTCTCGCCCCACTGAAGCTTTCTTT CASSSRPTEAFF
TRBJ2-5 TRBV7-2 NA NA TGTGCCAGCAGCCGGGAGCGCCAAGAGACCCAGTACTTC CASSRERQETQYF
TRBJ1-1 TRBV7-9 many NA TGTGCCTCCGGGGTGGGCTACACTGAAGCTTTCTTT CASGVGYTEAFF
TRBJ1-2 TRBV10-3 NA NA TGTGCCATCAGGAGCTCATTATCTTATGGCTACACCTTC CAIRSSLSYGYTF
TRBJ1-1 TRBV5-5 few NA TGTGCCAGCAGCTTGATGTTTACAGGGTCGCTGTACACTGAAGCTTTCTTT CASSLMFTGSLYTEAFF
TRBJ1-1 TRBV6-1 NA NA TGTGCCAGCAGCCAAGATGAGGAAGTCGATCTCACTGAAGCTTTCTTT CASSQDEEVDLTEAFF
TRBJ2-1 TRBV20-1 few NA TGCAGTGCTGTGGAGATAGGCAATGAGCAGTTCTTC CSAVEIGNEQFF
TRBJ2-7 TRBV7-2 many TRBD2 TGTGCCAGCAGCTTCGCAGCGGGGGGTTCCTACGAGCAGTACTTC CASSFAAGGSYEQYF
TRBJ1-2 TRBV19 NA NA TGTGCCAGTAGTCCCGGAACACAGCTAAACTATGGCTACACCTTC CASSPGTQLNYGYTF